This T cell receptor (beta chain) was found in a study of T cells after yellow fever vaccination. In making TCR cDNA, 5'RACE template switching added a universal primer site and UMIs to it. Each CDR3 protein gets one entry after TCRdb re-called the 5' RACE reads with MiXCR. The sample has some 160,000 distinct CDR3 sequences; around 9.3% are singletons. The sample holds many counts of this clonotype. No antigen is known for it. Looked up from germline, CDR1 is SGHTA and CDR2 is FQGTGA. V trimming: 5 bases; J trimming: 5 bases; junction bases outside the gene matches: 6. The CDR3 loop spans 15 amino acids. Study-wide results and limits: The CD4 compartment and the CD8 compartment contained a small share of clonotypes in common. At around 95% for CD4 and roughly 87% for CD8, most primary-vaccination clones showed up again after the booster.

V gene TRBV7-3 combines with J gene TRBJ2-1, with 10 bases aligning to TRBD2. The TCR originated in a man between 18 and 29 years old who received the YFV17D yellow fever vaccine. Sequencing was performed on CD8+ T cells sorted from PBMCs, taken 45 days after the yellow fever booster vaccination. CDR3 loop: CASSLGLAGDNEQFF. The CDR3 nucleotides are TGTGCCAGCAGCCTAGGGCTAGCGGGGGACAATGAGCAGTTCTTC.